A selection of T cell receptor beta chains follows, all from one sample in a study of T-cell reconstitution after alpha-beta-depleted transplantation in children. TCRdb redid the calling of the PCR reads with MiXCR, one entry per CDR3 protein. The profile shows some 240,000 distinct CDR3 sequences, 9.7% of them singletons. The sequences come from PBMCs from the stem cell graft donor, collected from the stem cell graft. Receptors were obtained from a human donor who donated a stem cell graft to a child with SCID. CDR3s include the opening cysteine and the closing phenylalanine or tryptophan. Each record gives: clone size, CDR3 length, D gene, V gene, J gene, CDR3 DNA, CDR3 protein. D genes are given only for firm matches. Rows give clone size only sometimes, using once, few, many, or a class for an expanded clone.

size: NA; length: 17; D: TRBD2; V: TRBV12-3/TRBV12-4; J: TRBJ2-7; DNA: TGTGCCAGCAGTTTAGGGGCTAGCGGGGGTCTATACTACGAGCAGTACTTC; CDR3: CASSLGASGGLYYEQYF
size: many; length: 14; D: NA; V: TRBV25-1; J: TRBJ2-7; DNA: TGTGCCAGCAGTGAATTTCAGGGTCCCAACGAGCAGTACTTC; CDR3: CASSEFQGPNEQYF
size: many; length: 13; D: NA; V: TRBV30; J: TRBJ2-7; DNA: TGTGCCTGGAGTGTGTCAGTCCCCAGCGAGCAGTACTTC; CDR3: CAWSVSVPSEQYF
size: many; length: 15; D: NA; V: TRBV20-1; J: TRBJ2-2; DNA: TGCAGTGCTAGAGACCCAGCGGTGAACACCGGGGAGCTGTTTTTT; CDR3: CSARDPAVNTGELFF
size: many; length: 14; D: TRBD1; V: TRBV5-1; J: TRBJ2-7; DNA: TGCGCCAGCAGCCTCGGGACAGAATCCTACGAGCAGTACTTC; CDR3: CASSLGTESYEQYF
size: NA; length: 15; D: NA; V: TRBV27; J: TRBJ1-2; DNA: TGTGCCAGCAGTTTATCGGGCGGAAGGGGACATGGCTACACCTTC; CDR3: CASSLSGGRGHGYTF
size: many; length: 14; D: NA; V: TRBV5-1; J: TRBJ2-7; DNA: TGCGCCAGCAGCTTGGAGGGTTGGTCTCGGGAGCAGTACTTC; CDR3: CASSLEGWSREQYF
size: few; length: 14; D: TRBD1; V: TRBV5-1; J: TRBJ1-4; DNA: TGCGCCAGCAGCCACGGGACAGGGCCTGAAAAACTGTTTTTT; CDR3: CASSHGTGPEKLFF
size: many; length: 15; D: TRBD1; V: TRBV7-2; J: TRBJ2-5; DNA: TGTGCCAGCAGCCCCCAGGGGGCCTACCAAGAGACCCAGTACTTC; CDR3: CASSPQGAYQETQYF
size: many; length: 14; D: NA; V: TRBV20-1; J: TRBJ1-5; DNA: TGCAGTGCTCTCACCGTTCTGGGCACTCAGCCCCAGCATTTT; CDR3: CSALTVLGTQPQHF
size: NA; length: 18; D: NA; V: TRBV7-6; J: TRBJ2-3; DNA: TGTGCCAGCAGCTTAGCCCCCCCCACAGGAACCCTCACAGATACGCAGTATTTT; CDR3: CASSLAPPTGTLTDTQYF
size: many; length: 15; D: NA; V: TRBV7-8; J: TRBJ1-6; DNA: TGTGCCAGCAGCTCGGCAGGGCTTTCTAATTCACCCCTCCACTTT; CDR3: CASSSAGLSNSPLHF
size: few; length: 18; D: TRBD1; V: TRBV5-1; J: TRBJ2-2; DNA: TGCGCCAGCAGCTTGAGGGGACAGGGGTACCTCGGGACCGGGGAGCTGTTTTTT; CDR3: CASSLRGQGYLGTGELFF
size: many; length: 15; D: TRBD1; V: TRBV5-1; J: TRBJ2-1; DNA: TGCGCCAGCAGCTTGGAGGGGACAGACTACAATGAGCAGTTCTTC; CDR3: CASSLEGTDYNEQFF
size: few; length: 20; D: TRBD1; V: TRBV7-3; J: TRBJ2-1; DNA: TGTGCCAGCAGCCGTAAAATAAAACGACAGGGGCTACCAACATACAATGAGCAGTTCTTC; CDR3: CASSRKIKRQGLPTYNEQFF
size: NA; length: 14; D: NA; V: TRBV5-6; J: TRBJ1-2; DNA: TGTGCCAGCAGCTCGCTCGACAGAGATTATGGCTACACCTTC; CDR3: CASSSLDRDYGYTF
size: many; length: 18; D: TRBD1; V: TRBV11-2; J: TRBJ1-5; DNA: TGTGCCAGCAGCTTAGGGGGGACAGGGGCGTATAGCAATCAGCCCCAGCATTTT; CDR3: CASSLGGTGAYSNQPQHF
size: many; length: 16; D: NA; V: TRBV12-3/TRBV12-4; J: TRBJ2-1; DNA: TGTGCCAGCAGTTTCGTGTGGCGGAGCTCCTACAATGAGCAGTTCTTC; CDR3: CASSFVWRSSYNEQFF
size: many; length: 14; D: TRBD1; V: TRBV3-1; J: TRBJ1-2; DNA: TGTGCCAGCAGCCAAGATGGAAACAGGGGGCTTGGAACCTTC; CDR3: CASSQDGNRGLGTF
size: many; length: 11; D: NA; V: TRBV2; J: TRBJ1-1; DNA: TGTGCCAGCAGTGTGGCAGGATCCGCTTTCTTT; CDR3: CASSVAGSAFF
size: few; length: 13; D: NA; V: TRBV7-2; J: TRBJ2-4; DNA: TGTGCCAGCAGCTTAGTCGCCAAAAACATTCAGTACTTC; CDR3: CASSLVAKNIQYF
size: many; length: 15; D: NA; V: TRBV6-5; J: TRBJ2-5; DNA: TGTGCCAGCAGTTACTCGAGTCCTCCGAAAGAGACCCAGTACTTC; CDR3: CASSYSSPPKETQYF
size: many; length: 22; D: TRBD2; V: TRBV11-2; J: TRBJ2-1; DNA: TGTGCCAGCAGCTTAGGTCGCCTTGGGGGACTAGCGGGGGTGAGCTCCTACAATGAGCAGTTCTTC; CDR3: CASSLGRLGGLAGVSSYNEQFF
size: many; length: 16; D: NA; V: TRBV20-1; J: TRBJ1-1; DNA: TGCAGTGCTAGAGATCGGGGGGAGTGGAGGAACACTGAAGCTTTCTTT; CDR3: CSARDRGEWRNTEAFF
size: many; length: 14; D: NA; V: TRBV21-1; J: TRBJ2-4; DNA: TGTGCCAGCAGCTCACCGGGAAGAAAAAACATTCAGTACTTC; CDR3: CASSSPGRKNIQYF
size: many; length: 18; D: NA; V: TRBV7-6; J: TRBJ2-1; DNA: TGTGCCAGCAGCTTAGTCTACAGGGGGGGGAGTCATTACAATGAGCAGTTCTTC; CDR3: CASSLVYRGGSHYNEQFF
size: many; length: 19; D: TRBD1; V: TRBV7-8; J: TRBJ2-1; DNA: TGTGCCAGCAGCCGTGGGATGAGCCGGGACAGGGCCTCCTACAATGAGCAGTTCTTC; CDR3: CASSRGMSRDRASYNEQFF
size: once; length: 14; D: TRBD1; V: TRBV4-1; J: TRBJ1-1; DNA: TGCGCCAGGAGCTCCAGCCTGACAGGGGATGAAGCTTTCTTT; CDR3: CARSSSLTGDEAFF
size: many; length: 13; D: NA; V: TRBV4-1; J: TRBJ1-2; DNA: TGCGCCAGCAGCCAAGGTCTTGAGACGCGGAACGTCTTC; CDR3: CASSQGLETRNVF
size: many; length: 13; D: NA; V: TRBV20-1; J: TRBJ2-7; DNA: TGCAGTGCTAGTTTTGGGGGTGTTTACGAGCAGTACTTC; CDR3: CSASFGGVYEQYF
size: many; length: 14; D: TRBD1; V: TRBV2; J: TRBJ2-3; DNA: TGTGCCATCACAACAGGGGGCAGCACAGATACGCAGTATTTT; CDR3: CAITTGGSTDTQYF
size: many; length: 15; D: NA; V: TRBV6-5; J: TRBJ2-5; DNA: TGTGCCAGCAGTTTGAATCCGTGGGCCGGTGGGACCCAGTACTTC; CDR3: CASSLNPWAGGTQYF
size: many; length: 17; D: NA; V: TRBV5-1; J: TRBJ1-2; DNA: TGCGCCAGCAGCTTGGCCCCTCAGACAGTGATGACGGGAGGCTACACCTTC; CDR3: CASSLAPQTVMTGGYTF
size: many; length: 16; D: TRBD1; V: TRBV5-1; J: TRBJ1-3; DNA: TGCGCCAGCAGCTTGGAATGGCAGGGGGATGGAAACACCATATATTTT; CDR3: CASSLEWQGDGNTIYF
size: few; length: 17; D: TRBD1; V: TRBV27; J: TRBJ1-6; DNA: TGTGCCAGCAGTCTACCAGGGACAGGGTGGAAGAATTCACCCCTCCACTTT; CDR3: CASSLPGTGWKNSPLHF
size: many; length: 15; D: TRBD2; V: TRBV7-9; J: TRBJ2-3; DNA: TGTGCCAGCAGCTTTCAAGCGGGGGCCCGAGATACGCAGTATTTT; CDR3: CASSFQAGARDTQYF
size: few; length: 14; D: TRBD1; V: TRBV10-3; J: TRBJ2-7; DNA: TGTGCCATCAGAGGGGACAGGGGATCCTTGGAGCAGTACTTC; CDR3: CAIRGDRGSLEQYF
size: few; length: 17; D: TRBD1; V: TRBV18; J: TRBJ2-6; DNA: TGTGCCAGCTCAGTCGGACAGGGGACGGGCGGGGCCAACGTCCTGACTTTC; CDR3: CASSVGQGTGGANVLTF
size: NA; length: 14; D: NA; V: TRBV18; J: TRBJ1-1; DNA: TGTGCCAGCTCACCCCAGTTCTCGGACACTGAAGCTTTCTTT; CDR3: CASSPQFSDTEAFF
size: few; length: 13; D: NA; V: TRBV20-1; J: TRBJ1-1; DNA: TGCAGTGCCGCGGGTCATACGAACACTGAAGCTTTCTTT; CDR3: CSAAGHTNTEAFF
size: few; length: 15; D: TRBD1; V: TRBV5-5; J: TRBJ2-1; DNA: TGTGCCAGCAGCTTGACAGGGGTCTCCTACAATGAGCAGTTCTTC; CDR3: CASSLTGVSYNEQFF
size: many; length: 13; D: TRBD1; V: TRBV12-3/TRBV12-4; J: TRBJ2-1; DNA: TGTGCCAGCAGTTCCGGGACAGACAATGAGCAGTTCTTC; CDR3: CASSSGTDNEQFF
size: many; length: 16; D: NA; V: TRBV28; J: TRBJ2-1; DNA: TGTGCCAGCAGTTTCGTCAGACAGATCTCCTACAATGAGCAGTTCTTC; CDR3: CASSFVRQISYNEQFF
size: many; length: 14; D: NA; V: TRBV7-9; J: TRBJ2-7; DNA: TGTGCCAGCAGCTCGCAGGGTGGTTCCTACGAGCAGTACTTC; CDR3: CASSSQGGSYEQYF
size: many; length: 12; D: NA; V: TRBV18; J: TRBJ1-2; DNA: TGTGCCAGCTCACCACGCGACGATGGCTACACCTTC; CDR3: CASSPRDDGYTF
size: many; length: 15; D: NA; V: TRBV5-1; J: TRBJ2-5; DNA: TGCGCCAGCAGCAAAACCAGACGGTCCCAAGAGACCCAGTACTTC; CDR3: CASSKTRRSQETQYF
size: many; length: 14; D: NA; V: TRBV7-8; J: TRBJ2-7; DNA: TGTGCCAGCAGCTTCCTGCGGGACCCCGGAGAGCAGTACTTC; CDR3: CASSFLRDPGEQYF
size: many; length: 14; D: TRBD2; V: TRBV5-1; J: TRBJ2-5; DNA: TGCGCCAGCAGCGTGGCGGGGGTACAAGAGACCCAGTACTTC; CDR3: CASSVAGVQETQYF
size: many; length: 16; D: NA; V: TRBV5-1; J: TRBJ1-1; DNA: TGCGCCAGCAGTTTTGCCACAGGGCCTGGGGACACTGAAGCTTTCTTT; CDR3: CASSFATGPGDTEAFF
size: many; length: 15; D: NA; V: TRBV7-2; J: TRBJ2-7; DNA: TGTGCCAGCAGCTTATCCTACCCCTTCTCCTACGAGCAGTACTTC; CDR3: CASSLSYPFSYEQYF
size: NA; length: 13; D: NA; V: TRBV5-1; J: TRBJ2-3; DNA: TGCGCCTGCAGCTTGGCAGCATTAGATACGCAGTATTTT; CDR3: CACSLAALDTQYF
size: NA; length: 18; D: TRBD2; V: TRBV20-1; J: TRBJ2-1; DNA: TGCAGTGCTAGTATGGCTAGCGGTGCTTCCCGCTTCTACAATGAGCAGTTCTTC; CDR3: CSASMASGASRFYNEQFF
size: few; length: 15; D: TRBD2; V: TRBV20-1; J: TRBJ2-6; DNA: TGCAGTGCTAGGGGGGGGGTCTCTGGGGCCAACGTCCTGACTTTC; CDR3: CSARGGVSGANVLTF
size: many; length: 12; D: NA; V: TRBV30; J: TRBJ1-2; DNA: TGTGCCTGGAGTGTAGGGGACTATGGCTACACCTTC; CDR3: CAWSVGDYGYTF